A selection of T cell receptor beta chains follows, all from one sample in a study of human T cells and chemical hapten exposure. Each CDR3 protein gets one entry after TCRdb re-called the RACE reads with MiXCR. Of 180,000 or so distinct CDR3 sequences in the sample, roughly 15% were seen once. Material: whole blood, obtained in connection with sensitization to the hapten diphenylcyclopropenone (DPC). These receptors all come from a woman aged 25-40 years with alopecia areata. Some clones in this sample may be carry-over from other donors' samples. CDR3s leave out the opening cysteine and the closing phenylalanine or tryptophan.

J: TRBJ2-3
V: TRBV19
CDR3: ATLAGGTDTQY

J: TRBJ2-3
V: TRBV2
CDR3: ASGLGRTTDTQY

J: TRBJ1-2
V: TRBV30
CDR3: AWNLGQVASYYGYT

J: TRBJ1-5
V: TRBV20-1
CDR3: SAREGTDNQPQH

J: TRBJ2-1
V: TRBV29-1
CDR3: SVEGAGYNEQF

J: TRBJ2-5
V: TRBV28
CDR3: ASSSTGRGETQY

J: TRBJ2-1
V: TRBV6-9
CDR3: ASVFRISYNEQF

J: TRBJ1-5
V: TRBV6-2/TRBV6-3
CDR3: ASRDGAQPQH

J: TRBJ2-2
V: TRBV29-1
CDR3: SVIRAGTGDTGELF

J: TRBJ2-7
V: TRBV24-1
CDR3: ATSHRSDRSYEQY

J: TRBJ2-6
V: TRBV6-2/TRBV6-3
CDR3: ASWRTSGANVLT

J: TRBJ2-6
V: TRBV12-3/TRBV12-4
CDR3: ASSLNKGQTHSGANVLT

J: TRBJ2-2
V: TRBV10-3
CDR3: AISDPRVPGRAAGELF

J: TRBJ1-2
V: TRBV29-1
CDR3: SVEVLDSHGYT

J: TRBJ2-3
V: TRBV12-3/TRBV12-4
CDR3: ASSFNYRSDTQY

J: TRBJ2-2
V: TRBV28
CDR3: ASGGTGELF

J: TRBJ1-1
V: TRBV29-1
CDR3: SVDTGAFVTEAF

J: TRBJ2-7
V: TRBV7-9
CDR3: ASSPAPYEQY

J: TRBJ2-3
V: TRBV29-1
CDR3: SVAVLDRTDTQY

J: TRBJ2-1
V: TRBV7-2
CDR3: ASSLSGDLLENEQF

J: TRBJ2-5
V: TRBV20-1
CDR3: SAPQGQETQY

J: TRBJ2-3
V: TRBV7-2
CDR3: ASSYTGGAGTDTQY

J: TRBJ2-7
V: TRBV5-1
CDR3: ASSSRTGRSYEQY

J: TRBJ2-7
V: TRBV20-1
CDR3: SARTGTGYYEQY

J: TRBJ2-7
V: TRBV3-1
CDR3: ASSPHSPPAGEQY

J: TRBJ2-7
V: TRBV5-5
CDR3: ASSLEARSYEQY

J: TRBJ1-5
V: TRBV28
CDR3: ASTRDSPNQPQH

J: TRBJ1-3
V: TRBV11-2
CDR3: ASSLYGNTIY

J: TRBJ2-2
V: TRBV12-3/TRBV12-4
CDR3: ASSLSGLNTGELF

J: TRBJ1-4
V: TRBV27
CDR3: ASSFKGGTNEKLF

J: TRBJ1-2
V: TRBV10-3
CDR3: AISGTALGDYGYT

J: TRBJ2-1
V: TRBV10-2
CDR3: ASRARSYNEQF

J: TRBJ2-3
V: TRBV5-4
CDR3: ASSSPGTPSTDTQY